A single sample gave rise to the 5 T cell receptor beta chains below, sequenced in a study of CD8 T cells in ankylosing spondylitis. TCRdb reprocessed the 5' RACE reads with MiXCR, giving one entry per CDR3 protein. The sample contains approximately 260,000 distinct CDR3 sequences, under 20% of which appear only once. Sequenced: blood, either unsorted or a sorted T cell fraction (not recorded which). The receptors originated from a male donor with ankylosing spondylitis or in good health (not recorded which).

The chain couples TRBV9 to TRBJ2-3, with a weak D call TRBD1 (6 bases). The CDR3 consists of 15 residues. The ends were cut back, 3 bases at V and 0 bases at J, with 11 bases in the middle. The germline CDR1 and CDR2 sequences are SGDLS and YYNGEE. The CDR3 loop is CASSGGTTSTDTQYF. CDR3 in DNA: TGTGCCAGCAGCGGGGGGACAACTAGCACAGATACGCAGTATTTT.

The chain recombines TRBV27 with TRBJ2-1; 7 bases are a match to TRBD2. This CDR3 contains 15 residues. Germline V gene data show CDR1 as MNHEY and CDR2 as SMNVEV (reference sequence). The V and J ends lost 0 bases and 8 bases, in that order; junction bases with no gene match: 7. This chain's CDR3 is CASSLSASGFYEQFF. CDR3 DNA: TGTGCCAGCAGTTTATCGGCTAGCGGTTTCTATGAGCAGTTCTTC.

The V and J genes are TRBV6-5 and TRBJ1-4; D call uncertain. There are 14 residues in the CDR3. Trimming stripped 4 bases from V and 3 bases from J, with 9 bases between. Looked up from germline, CDR1 is MNHEY and CDR2 is SVGAGI. The CDR3 region is CASSSTSANEKLFF. DNA of the CDR3: TGTGCCAGCAGTTCGACCTCGGCTAATGAAAAACTGTTTTTT.

This chain joins TRBV29-1 and TRBJ2-1, with 13 bases that match TRBD2. This CDR3 region has 15 residues. The trim removed 5 bases at V and 5 bases at J, leaving 6 bases unmatched. The germline V gene encodes CDR1 SQVTM and CDR2 ANQGSEA. The CDR3 coding sequence is TGCAGCGTTTTCCCTACTAGCGGGAGGGACAATGAGCAGTTCTTC. Its translation is CSVFPTSGRDNEQFF.

This sequence joins TRBV10-2 and TRBJ2-2, with 11 bases identical to TRBD2. Germline V gene sequence: CDR1 WSHSY, CDR2 SAAADI. The CDR3 consists of 16 residues. Trimming removed 7 bases from V and 2 bases from J; junction bases left unmatched: 6. CDR3 sequence: CASTKLAGANTGELFF. DNA of the CDR3: TGCGCCAGCACAAAACTAGCGGGAGCTAACACCGGGGAGCTGTTTTTT.